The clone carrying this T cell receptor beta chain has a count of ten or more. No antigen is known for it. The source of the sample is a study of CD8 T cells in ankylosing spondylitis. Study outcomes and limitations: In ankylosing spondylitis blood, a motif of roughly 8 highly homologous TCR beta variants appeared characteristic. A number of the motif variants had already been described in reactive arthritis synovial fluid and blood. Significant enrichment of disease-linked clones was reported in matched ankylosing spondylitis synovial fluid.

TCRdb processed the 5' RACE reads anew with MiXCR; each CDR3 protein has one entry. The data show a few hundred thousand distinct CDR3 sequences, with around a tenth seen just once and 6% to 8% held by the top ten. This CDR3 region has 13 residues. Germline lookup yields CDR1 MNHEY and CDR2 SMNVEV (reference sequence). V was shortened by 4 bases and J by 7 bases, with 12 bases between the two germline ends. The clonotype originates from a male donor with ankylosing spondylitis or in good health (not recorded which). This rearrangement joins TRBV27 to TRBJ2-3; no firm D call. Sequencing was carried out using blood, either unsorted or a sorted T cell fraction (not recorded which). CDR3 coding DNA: TGTGCCAGCAGTTCACCTTCCTCTTATACGCAGTATTTT. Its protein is CASSSPSSYTQYF.